These 22 T cell receptor beta chains were sequenced from one sample in a study of T cells after yellow fever vaccination. From the 5' RACE reads, TCRdb called clonotypes with MiXCR, one entry per CDR3 protein. The sample lists about 320,000 distinct CDR3 sequences; roughly 4.3% were seen once. Material: PBMCs, obtained 15 days after the yellow fever booster vaccination. The receptors originated from a man aged 18 to 30 who received the YFV17D yellow fever vaccine.

This clonotype was seen only a few times. The V call is TRBV6-2 or TRBV6-3, the J call TRBJ2-7; 8 bases map to TRBD1. Trimming took 5 bases from V and 1 from J; bases not matched to a gene: 7. The germline gives CDR1 MNHEY, CDR2 SVGEGT. The CDR3 runs 15 residues. The CDR3: CASSRTGWSSYEQYV. The CDR3 coding sequence is TGTGCCAGCAGTCGGACAGGGTGGTCTTCCTACGAGCAGTACGTC.

In this sample, this clonotype turned up many times. This sequence joins TRBV20-1 and TRBJ1-1, with 9 bases identical to TRBD1. The CDR3 contains 15 residues. V was pared by 2 bases and J by 4 bases, with 8 bases of the junction left unmatched. Looked up from germline, CDR1 is DFQATT and CDR2 is SNEGSKA (reference sequence). The CDR3 spells CSARNGDREVTEAFF. The CDR3 DNA reads TGCAGTGCTAGAAATGGGGACAGGGAGGTCACTGAAGCTTTCTTT.

The genes are TRBV7-2 and TRBJ2-7; 7 bases fit TRBD2. The germline CDR1 and CDR2 sequences are SGHTA and FQGNSA. J lost 3 bases, V lost 4 bases, and 12 bases had no gene match. The length of the CDR3 is 16 residues. The CDR3 loop is CASSSPPQRGSYEQYF. As DNA, the CDR3 is TGTGCCAGCAGCTCTCCCCCTCAGCGGGGAAGCTACGAGCAGTACTTC. Supplemented by reference TRBV7-2 and TRBJ2-7, the full variable domain reads GAGVSQSPSNKVTEKGKDVELRCDPISGHTALYWYRQSLGQGLEFLIYFQGNSAPDKSGLPSDRFSAERTGGSVSTLTIQRTQQEDSAVYLCASSSPPQRGSYEQYFGPGTRLTVT.

This CDR3 reads CASSYRGGRRLNTEAFF. CDR3 nucleotide sequence: TGTGCCAGCAGTTACAGGGGAGGTCGGAGGCTGAACACTGAAGCTTTCTTT. The chain carries TRBV6-2 or TRBV6-3 and TRBJ1-1; D may be TRBD1 (5 bases). This CDR3 contains 17 residues. Trimming took 2 bases from V and 0 from J, leaving 16 bases between them. Germline CDR1 MNHEY, CDR2 SVGEGT.

The genes are TRBV7-9 and TRBJ2-4, with D perhaps TRBD2 (6 bases). Germline values: CDR1 SEHNR, CDR2 FQNEAQ (reference sequence). Trimming shortened V by 5 bases and J by 4 bases, and 12 bases separated the two germline ends. This CDR3 spans 14 amino acids. This chain's CDR3 is CASSLWGEKNIQYF. CDR3 sequence (DNA): TGTGCCAGCAGCCTCTGGGGGGAAAAAAACATTCAGTACTTC.

This clonotype has more than one count but fewer than ten. J is TRBJ1-1 and V is TRBV21-1; TRBD1, the table's D call, was not compared with the DNA. TRBV21-1 is described as a pseudogene. This CDR3 is 16 amino acids long. The CDR3 DNA reads as TGTGCCAGCAGGGGGGGGGATTGGACAGGGAACACTGAAGCTTTCTTT. It yields the protein CASRGGDWTGNTEAFF.

This clonotype occurred a few times. The chain links TRBV7-6 to TRBJ1-3, with D hard to call. The CDR3 length is 14 residues. V lost 5 bases and J 3 bases, leaving 11 bases between the germline ends. Germline values: CDR1 SGHVS, CDR2 FNYEAQ. The CDR3 DNA reads TGTGCCAGCAGCCTCGGGAGCTTTGGAAACACCATATATTTT. Its translation is CASSLGSFGNTIYF.

The table lists this clonotype with a few counts. V gene TRBV10-3 combines with J gene TRBJ2-1; D might be TRBD1 (6 bases). The CDR3 extends over 14 amino acids. With 6 bases removed from V and 3 bases from J, the gap between germline ends came to 12 bases. Germline CDR1 and CDR2: ENHRY and SYGVKD. The CDR3 sequence: CAISRDTYYNEQFF. DNA for the CDR3: TGTGCCATCAGCCGGGACACCTACTACAATGAGCAGTTCTTC.

The sample holds many counts of this clonotype. The chain carries TRBV19 and TRBJ1-2, with a weak D call TRBD1 (6 bases). The V and J ends lost 1 base and 3 bases respectively, with 9 bases between them. CDR1 LNHDA and CDR2 SQIVND come from the germline V gene (reference sequence). The CDR3 sequence is 14 residues long. CDR3 nucleotide sequence: TGTGCCAGTAGTATAGGGGGGCGCGACTATGGCTACACCTTC. Residues: CASSIGGRDYGYTF.

This chain joins TRBV30 and TRBJ2-7; D uncertain. Between the trimmed V and J ends, which lost 3 bases and 0 bases, there was a span of 12 bases. From germline, CDR1 is GTSNPN and CDR2 SVGIG (reference sequence). This CDR3 has 14 residues. The CDR3 DNA is TGTGCCTGGAGGCACCCGAGCAGCTCCTACGAGCAGTACTTC. Protein product: CAWRHPSSSYEQYF. The full variable domain, its missing parts supplied by reference TRBV30 and TRBJ2-7, is SQTIHQWPATLVQPVGSPLSLECTVEGTSNPNLYWYRQAAGRGLQLLFYSVGIGQISSEVPQNLSASRPQDRQFILSSKKLLLSDSGFYLCAWRHPSSSYEQYFGPGTRLTVT.

This clonotype has more than one count but fewer than ten. The genes are TRBV4-1 and TRBJ2-1; TRBD2 matches 10 bases. Germline V gene sequence: CDR1 MGHRA, CDR2 YSYEKL. CDR3 length equals 16 residues. The junction had 4 bases not matched to a gene; V was cut back by 0 bases and J by 5 bases. CDR3 sequence: CASSQERLAGDNEQFF. The CDR3 coding sequence is TGCGCCAGCAGCCAAGAAAGGCTAGCGGGGGACAATGAGCAGTTCTTC.

This rearrangement joins TRBV28 to TRBJ2-3; 7 nucleotides agree with TRBD1. V gave up 6 bases and J gave up 2 bases; unmatched junction bases: 5. The CDR3 spans 14 residues. In germline, CDR1 is MDHEN, CDR2 SYDVKM. In DNA form, the CDR3 reads TGTGCCAGCAGCGGGACAGAAAACACAGATACGCAGTATTTT. This sequence encodes CASSGTENTDTQYF.

Ten or more counts support this clonotype. The genes are TRBV29-1 and TRBJ1-1, with unresolved D. Trimming shortened V by 1 base and J by 5 bases, and 5 bases separated the two germline ends. This CDR3 spans 11 amino acids. Germline lookup yields CDR1 SQVTM and CDR2 ANQGSEA. As DNA, the CDR3 is TGCAGCGTTGAAGTCGGGACTGAAGCTTTCTTT. Translating it yields CSVEVGTEAFF.

The genes are TRBV2 and TRBJ2-7, with D perhaps being TRBD1 or TRBD2 (6 bases each). Germline-derived CDR1 and CDR2 are SNHLY and FYNNEI. Trimming stripped 5 bases from V and 10 bases from J, with 15 bases between. CDR3 length equals 12 residues. This chain's CDR3 is CASSLEGGRQYV. In DNA, the CDR3 is TGTGCCAGCAGTTTGGAGGGGGGTCGACAGTACGTC.

The chain carries TRBV14 and TRBJ1-1; D is unresolved. This CDR3 region has 16 residues. V was clipped by 5 bases and J by 0 bases, with 16 bases between them. The germline V gene has CDR1 SGHDN and CDR2 FVKESK. The CDR3 loop is CASSERHTILNTEAFF. The CDR3 DNA reads TGTGCCAGCAGCGAACGACACACGATTCTGAACACTGAAGCTTTCTTT.

This clonotype was observed a few times. The rearrangement uses TRBV24-1 and TRBJ1-5; 9 nucleotides match TRBD1. In germline, CDR1 is KGHDR, CDR2 SFDVKD. This CDR3 has 18 residues. V lost 4 bases, J lost 0 bases, and 9 bases stayed unmatched. The DNA for the CDR3 is TGTGCCACCAGTGAAACCCCGGGACAGGGACTTAGCAATCAGCCCCAGCATTTT. This sequence encodes CATSETPGQGLSNQPQHF.

Many counts were recorded for this clonotype. The chain uses TRBV10-3 and TRBJ2-3; 7 nucleotides agree with TRBD2. V shed 11 bases, J shed 8 bases, and the junction held 7 bases outside the gene matches. The germline V gene encodes CDR1 ENHRY and CDR2 SYGVKD. This CDR3 has 11 amino acids. For the CDR3, the DNA is TGTGCCGTCTGGGAGGGCGGTACGCAGTATTTT. Encoded protein: CAVWEGGTQYF.

This chain joins TRBV6-5 and TRBJ2-7; 14 positions match TRBD2. Germline values: CDR1 MNHEY, CDR2 SVGAGI. CDR3 length: 17 residues. V shed 5 bases, J shed 4 bases, and the junction held 10 bases outside the gene matches. CDR3 protein: CASSPGLAGGLEYEQYF. CDR3 coding DNA: TGTGCCAGCAGTCCCGGACTAGCGGGGGGATTAGAATACGAGCAGTACTTC.

Many counts were recorded for this clonotype. V and J are TRBV4-3 and TRBJ2-5; perhaps TRBD2 as D (7 bases). V lost 2 bases, J lost 5 bases, and 15 bases lay in between. The length of the CDR3 is 15 residues. Germline V gene sequence: CDR1 LGHNA, CDR2 YSLEER. For the CDR3, the DNA is TGCGCCAGCAGCCAATGGGGGGGGCGCGAGGAGACCCAGTACTTC. As protein: CASSQWGGREETQYF.

This clonotype was counted at least ten times. The CDR3 region has the DNA TGCGCCAGCAGCCAAGATAGGGCCGAAAAACTGTTTTTT. Translated, it gives CASSQDRAEKLFF. V usage is TRBV4-3 and J usage is TRBJ1-4; D is ambiguous. CDR3 length: 13 amino acids. CDR1 is LGHNA, CDR2 YSLEER, per germline. The V and J ends lost 0 bases and 8 bases respectively, with 7 bases between them.

There are many counts of this clonotype. The gene calls are TRBV7-2 and TRBJ2-1; D call uncertain. The CDR3 totals 14 residues. CDR1 SGHTA and CDR2 FQGNSA come from the germline V gene. Trimming stripped 2 bases from V and 6 bases from J, with 11 bases between. The CDR3 region is CASSLMLPLNEQFF. The CDR3 DNA follows: TGTGCCAGCAGCTTAATGTTACCCCTCAATGAGCAGTTCTTC.

The sample holds a few counts of this clonotype. The gene calls are TRBV5-1 and TRBJ2-1; D remains unclear. The V and J ends lost 2 bases and 5 bases respectively, with 17 bases between them. There are 16 residues in the CDR3. Per germline, CDR1 SGHRS and CDR2 YFSETQ. The CDR3 DNA follows: TGCGCCAGCAGCTTCTCTTCCCAGGAACCAAACAATGAGCAGTTCTTC. Protein sequence: CASSFSSQEPNNEQFF. The full variable domain, completed using reference TRBV5-1 and TRBJ2-1, is KAGVTQTPRYLIKTRGQQVTLSCSPISGHRSVSWYQQTPGQGLQFLFEYFSETQRNKGNFPGRFSGRQFSNSRSEMNVSTLELGDSALYLCASSFSSQEPNNEQFFGPGTRLTVL.